A selection of T cell receptor beta chains follows, all from one sample in a study of blood T cell repertoires in COVID-19. The assay was immunoSEQ multiplex PCR, and TCRdb's table has in-frame clones only and misses some. The data show 130,000 to 150,000 clones, around 90% seen once. Source material: peripheral blood. These receptors were collected from a man between 65 and 85 years old with acute or convalescent COVID-19. CDR3s include the opening cysteine and the closing phenylalanine or tryptophan. Each record gives: clone size, D gene, V gene, J gene, CDR3 DNA, CDR3 protein. A D gene is named only where the DNA matches it firmly. The size entry is marked missing in some rows and otherwise reads once, few, many or a size class.

clone size: .; D gene: TRBD1; V gene: TRBV6-5; J gene: TRBJ2-2; CDR3 DNA: TGTGCCAGCAGACTCGGACAGGGTGGGACCGGGGAGCTGTTTTTT; CDR3 protein: CASRLGQGGTGELFF
clone size: .; D gene: TRBD2; V gene: TRBV27; J gene: TRBJ2-3; CDR3 DNA: TGTGCCAGTATTACCGACCGAGGCGGGAGATTCCCAGATACGCAGTATTTT; CDR3 protein: CASITDRGGRFPDTQYF
clone size: .; D gene: TRBD1; V gene: TRBV9; J gene: TRBJ2-7; CDR3 DNA: TGTGCCAGCAGCGCAGGGGACAGCTACGAGCAGTACTTC; CDR3 protein: CASSAGDSYEQYF
clone size: .; D gene: .; V gene: TRBV18; J gene: TRBJ1-4; CDR3 DNA: TGTGCCAGCTCACCCCTGGACAGTTCTGGAACTAATGAAAAACTGTTTTTT; CDR3 protein: CASSPLDSSGTNEKLFF
clone size: .; D gene: .; V gene: TRBV5-3; J gene: TRBJ1-1; CDR3 DNA: TGTGCCAGAAGCTTGGATCCGAGAAACCATACCTACGGGGCTTTCTTT; CDR3 protein: CARSLDPRNHTYGAFF
clone size: once; D gene: TRBD1; V gene: TRBV7-6; J gene: TRBJ1-4; CDR3 DNA: TGTGCCAGCAGCCCCTCCGGGACAGTCAATGAAAAACTGTTTTTT; CDR3 protein: CASSPSGTVNEKLFF
clone size: .; D gene: TRBD1; V gene: TRBV28; J gene: TRBJ1-2; CDR3 DNA: TGTGCCAGCAGTCCCCTAGGACAGGGGAACTATGGCTACACCTTC; CDR3 protein: CASSPLGQGNYGYTF
clone size: once; D gene: TRBD1; V gene: TRBV3-1/TRBV3-2; J gene: TRBJ1-3; CDR3 DNA: TGTGCCAGCAGCCAAGTTACAGGGGTAATGCTCCCTGGAAACACCATATATTTT; CDR3 protein: CASSQVTGVMLPGNTIYF
clone size: .; D gene: TRBD2; V gene: TRBV29-1; J gene: TRBJ2-3; CDR3 DNA: TGCAGCGTAGCCGGGACTAGCGGGAAGACAGATACGCAGTATTTT; CDR3 protein: CSVAGTSGKTDTQYF
clone size: .; D gene: TRBD2; V gene: TRBV11-2; J gene: TRBJ2-5; CDR3 DNA: TGTGCCAGCAGTCCACTAGCGGGGGAAGAGACCCAGTACTTC; CDR3 protein: CASSPLAGEETQYF
clone size: .; D gene: .; V gene: TRBV28; J gene: TRBJ1-4; CDR3 DNA: TGTGCCAGCAGTTTGGGAGGGACTGGTGAAAAACTGTTTTTT; CDR3 protein: CASSLGGTGEKLFF
clone size: .; D gene: TRBD1; V gene: TRBV5-1; J gene: TRBJ1-2; CDR3 DNA: TGCGCCAGCAGCCTAGCGGGACAGAACTATGGCTACACCTTC; CDR3 protein: CASSLAGQNYGYTF
clone size: .; D gene: .; V gene: TRBV24-1; J gene: TRBJ2-5; CDR3 DNA: TGTGCCACCAGTGATAACTCTCCCGACGGGAAAGAGACCCAGTACTTC; CDR3 protein: CATSDNSPDGKETQYF
clone size: .; D gene: .; V gene: TRBV28; J gene: TRBJ2-2; CDR3 DNA: TGTGCCAGCAGTCGAGGCAGTAACACCGGGGAGCTGTTTTTT; CDR3 protein: CASSRGSNTGELFF
clone size: .; D gene: .; V gene: TRBV10-3; J gene: TRBJ2-2; CDR3 DNA: TGTGCCATCAGAAGGGGCCTCGGCACCGGGGAGCTGTTTTTT; CDR3 protein: CAIRRGLGTGELFF
clone size: .; D gene: .; V gene: TRBV27; J gene: TRBJ1-6; CDR3 DNA: TGTGCCAGCCCTGAGGCTCCGGGGGTGACGGGTTCACCCCTCCACTTT; CDR3 protein: CASPEAPGVTGSPLHF
clone size: .; D gene: .; V gene: TRBV4-1; J gene: TRBJ2-2; CDR3 DNA: TGCGCCAGCAGCCAAGACGAGGGTTCGGGCACCGGGGAGCTGTTTTTT; CDR3 protein: CASSQDEGSGTGELFF
clone size: .; D gene: TRBD1; V gene: TRBV5-1; J gene: TRBJ1-5; CDR3 DNA: TGCGCCAGCAGCTCCACAGGGGATAGCAATCAGCCCCAGCATTTT; CDR3 protein: CASSSTGDSNQPQHF
clone size: .; D gene: TRBD1; V gene: TRBV9; J gene: TRBJ1-6; CDR3 DNA: TGTGCCAGCAGCGCGACAGGGGGTCAATCACCCCTCCACTTT; CDR3 protein: CASSATGGQSPLHF
clone size: few; D gene: TRBD1; V gene: TRBV5-1; J gene: TRBJ1-2; CDR3 DNA: TGCGCCAGCAGCTTGGGGACAGGGAACTATGGCTACACCTTC; CDR3 protein: CASSLGTGNYGYTF
clone size: .; D gene: TRBD1; V gene: TRBV29-1; J gene: TRBJ2-7; CDR3 DNA: TGCAGCGCTATATCACAGGGGACCTACGAGCAGTACTTC; CDR3 protein: CSAISQGTYEQYF
clone size: .; D gene: .; V gene: TRBV19; J gene: TRBJ2-2; CDR3 DNA: TGTGCCAGTAGTTACTTGGGGGCCCCGAACACCGGGGAGCTGTTTTTT; CDR3 protein: CASSYLGAPNTGELFF
clone size: .; D gene: .; V gene: TRBV19; J gene: TRBJ1-4; CDR3 DNA: TGTGCCAGTACCCTGGGAGCGGGGAGTACTAATGAAAAACTGTTTTTT; CDR3 protein: CASTLGAGSTNEKLFF
clone size: .; D gene: .; V gene: TRBV24-1; J gene: TRBJ1-4; CDR3 DNA: TGTGCCACCAGTGATAAACGGACAGAGTGTAATGAAAAACTGTTTTTT; CDR3 protein: CATSDKRTECNEKLFF
clone size: .; D gene: .; V gene: TRBV6-5; J gene: TRBJ1-6; CDR3 DNA: TGTGCCAGCAGTCTATGGGGGGATGCGAATTCACCCCTCCACTTT; CDR3 protein: CASSLWGDANSPLHF
clone size: .; D gene: TRBD1; V gene: TRBV5-6; J gene: TRBJ2-5; CDR3 DNA: TGTGCCAGCAGCTTTAGGACAGGGAGTTCACAAGAGACCCAGTACTTC; CDR3 protein: CASSFRTGSSQETQYF
clone size: .; D gene: .; V gene: TRBV27; J gene: TRBJ1-1; CDR3 DNA: TGTGCCAGCGGACTGGGACATTTGAACACTGAAGCTTTCTTT; CDR3 protein: CASGLGHLNTEAFF
clone size: .; D gene: .; V gene: TRBV5-6; J gene: TRBJ2-6; CDR3 DNA: TGTGCCAGCAGCTTTTTATTGGAGCTCTCTGGGGCCAACGTCCTGACTTTC; CDR3 protein: CASSFLLELSGANVLTF
clone size: .; D gene: .; V gene: TRBV11-2; J gene: TRBJ2-3; CDR3 DNA: TGTGCCAGCAGCTTACAGAACAGTCGCACAGATACGCAGTATTTT; CDR3 protein: CASSLQNSRTDTQYF
clone size: .; D gene: .; V gene: TRBV24-1; J gene: TRBJ2-1; CDR3 DNA: TGTGCCACCAGTGATCCGGGAAGCGGGCCAGGAGGGAATGAGCAGTTCTTC; CDR3 protein: CATSDPGSGPGGNEQFF
clone size: few; D gene: TRBD1; V gene: TRBV19; J gene: TRBJ1-5; CDR3 DNA: TGTGCCAGTAGTACCCTGACAGGGGGCTCCAATCAGCCCCAGCATTTT; CDR3 protein: CASSTLTGGSNQPQHF
clone size: .; D gene: .; V gene: TRBV5-4; J gene: TRBJ2-2; CDR3 DNA: TGTGCCAGCAGCTTGGAGATTAGCCCAAGGGAGTACACCGGGGAGCTGTTTTTT; CDR3 protein: CASSLEISPREYTGELFF
clone size: .; D gene: TRBD1; V gene: TRBV5-1; J gene: TRBJ1-2; CDR3 DNA: TGCGCCAGCAGCTGGCAGGGGACAGGGATCGATTTACGCTATGGCTACACCTTC; CDR3 protein: CASSWQGTGIDLRYGYTF
clone size: .; D gene: .; V gene: TRBV7-2; J gene: TRBJ2-7; CDR3 DNA: TGTGCCAGCAGCGGGTCTGTACCGGGACATACTCCCCGCGAGCAGTACTTC; CDR3 protein: CASSGSVPGHTPREQYF
clone size: .; D gene: TRBD1; V gene: TRBV5-1; J gene: TRBJ1-4; CDR3 DNA: TGCGCCAGCAGTTTTACAGGGGTTAATGAAAAACTGTTTTTT; CDR3 protein: CASSFTGVNEKLFF
clone size: once; D gene: .; V gene: TRBV6-5; J gene: TRBJ2-3; CDR3 DNA: TGTGCCAGCAGTTACCGAGGAAGCACAGATACGCAGTATTTT; CDR3 protein: CASSYRGSTDTQYF
clone size: .; D gene: TRBD1; V gene: TRBV10-3; J gene: TRBJ2-5; CDR3 DNA: TGTGCCATCAGTGAGTCGGGGACAGGGAAGGAGACCCAGTACTTC; CDR3 protein: CAISESGTGKETQYF
clone size: .; D gene: .; V gene: TRBV28; J gene: TRBJ1-1; CDR3 DNA: TGTGCCAGCAGTCCCTCGGGGGGGCGCCGAGCTTTCTTT; CDR3 protein: CASSPSGGRRAFF